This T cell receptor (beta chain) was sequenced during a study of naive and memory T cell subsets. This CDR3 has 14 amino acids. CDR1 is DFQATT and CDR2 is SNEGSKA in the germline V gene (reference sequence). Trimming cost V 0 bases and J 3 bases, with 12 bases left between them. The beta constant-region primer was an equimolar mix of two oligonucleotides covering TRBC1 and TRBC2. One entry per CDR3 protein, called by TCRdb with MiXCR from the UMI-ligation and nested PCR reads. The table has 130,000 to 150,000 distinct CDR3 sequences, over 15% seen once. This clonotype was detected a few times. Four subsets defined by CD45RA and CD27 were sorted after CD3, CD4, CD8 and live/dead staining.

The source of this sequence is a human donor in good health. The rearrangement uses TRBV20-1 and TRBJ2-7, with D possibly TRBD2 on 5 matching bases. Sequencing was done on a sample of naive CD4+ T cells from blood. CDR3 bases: TGCAGTGCTAGAGACAACCGGGATTACTACGAGCAGTACTTC. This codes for CSARDNRDYYEQYF.